The 30 T cell receptor beta chains in this list originate from one sample, sequenced in a study of post-analysis software for immune sequencing data. Unique molecular identifiers were built into the TCR beta cDNA libraries. Each CDR3 protein gets one entry after TCRdb re-called the PCR reads with MiXCR. The sample shows 150,000 to 200,000 distinct CDR3 sequences, about 36% of them seen only once. This sample comprised blood, obtained after autologous hematopoietic stem cell transplantation. The receptors were sampled from a girl aged 10 to 17 with multiple sclerosis.

This clonotype was seen more than once but under ten times. The chain joins TRBV6-2 or TRBV6-3 to TRBJ2-1; a possible D gene is TRBD1 (6 bases). This CDR3 is 13 amino acids long. Germline V gives CDR1 MNHEY, CDR2 SVGEGT. V lost 0 bases and J lost 6, with 6 bases in between. CDR3: CASSYSDSNEQFF. Written as DNA, the CDR3 is TGTGCCAGCAGTTACTCGGACAGCAATGAGCAGTTCTTC.

This clonotype was counted only a few times. This sequence joins TRBV29-1 and TRBJ1-2, with TRBD1 matching over 11 bases. CDR1 is SQVTM and CDR2 is ANQGSEA in the germline V gene. This CDR3 region has 15 residues. The V and J ends lost 4 bases and 4 bases, in that order; junction bases with no gene match: 8. The CDR3 coding sequence is TGCAGCGTTGGGGTTGCCGGGACAGGGGGCTATGGCTACACCTTC. Amino acids: CSVGVAGTGGYGYTF.

This clonotype was seen more than once but under ten times. The CDR3 DNA reads as TGTGCCAGCAGTTACCGGACTAGACGCTGGATCAAAGAGACCCAGTACTTC. Translating it yields CASSYRTRRWIKETQYF. The rearrangement joins TRBV6-2 or TRBV6-3 to TRBJ2-5; the match to TRBD2 covers 7 bases. V gave up 2 bases and J gave up 3 bases; unmatched junction bases: 12. The CDR3 is 17 amino acids. Per germline, CDR1 MNHEY and CDR2 SVGEGT.

CDR3 region: CSAAARFRGNEQFF. CDR3 sequence (DNA): TGCAGTGCTGCGGCTAGGTTTAGGGGCAATGAGCAGTTCTTC. The rearrangement links TRBV20-1 to TRBJ2-1; perhaps TRBD1 as D (5 bases). Per germline, CDR1 DFQATT and CDR2 SNEGSKA (reference sequence). Trimming stripped 5 bases from V and 6 bases from J, with 17 bases between. The CDR3 has 14 amino acids.

Of note for this clonotype: A much larger clone differs by one base, so this may be a read error. Since no conserved phenylalanine or tryptophan closes the CDR3, a read error is the likely cause. The chain uses TRBV7-3 and TRBJ2-1; the D call may be TRBD1 or TRBD2 (6 bases each). CDR1 is SGHTA, CDR2 FQGTGA, per germline. The CDR3 sequence is 13 residues long. V was trimmed by 5 bases and J by 4 bases, leaving 9 bases between them. CDR3: CASSTGTYNEQFL. The CDR3 DNA is TGTGCCAGCAGCACAGGGACTTACAATGAGCAGTTCCTC.

There are a few counts of this clonotype. V usage is TRBV28 and J usage is TRBJ2-3; D perhaps matches TRBD1 (5 bases). The V end lost 3 bases, the J end lost 1 base, and 11 bases lay between the germline ends. Germline loops: CDR1 MDHEN, CDR2 SYDVKM. The CDR3 totals 15 residues. The CDR3 coding sequence is TGTGCCAGCAGTTTGGACACCTCCGGCACAGATACGCAGTATTTT. Translating it yields CASSLDTSGTDTQYF.

This chain links TRBV29-1 with TRBJ2-1; 9 nucleotides agree with TRBD2. J was trimmed by 8 bases and V by 5 bases; bases with no gene match: 10. The CDR3 runs to 14 residues. The germline CDR1 and CDR2 sequences are SQVTM and ANQGSEA. CDR3 in DNA: TGCAGCGTTCCCCCGACTAGCGGAGGGTATGAGCAGTTCTTC. Translating it yields CSVPPTSGGYEQFF.

The chain is built from TRBV10-3 and TRBJ2-5; possibly TRBD1 for D (5 bases). The V end lost 3 bases, the J end lost 5 bases, and 10 bases lay between the germline ends. The CDR3 contains 13 residues. Germline-derived CDR1 and CDR2 are ENHRY and SYGVKD. The CDR3 bases are TGTGCCATCAGTGACCCCAAGGGGGAGACCCAGTACTTC. Its translation: CAISDPKGETQYF.

The chain couples TRBV6-5 to TRBJ2-7; D is unclear. Germline V lookup: CDR1 MNHEY, CDR2 SVGAGI. The CDR3 runs to 14 residues. The V and J ends lost 5 bases and 3 bases respectively, with 14 bases between them. The CDR3 DNA reads TGTGCCAGCAGTGCCTTCGGCGAGTGCTACGAGCAGTACTTC. This codes for CASSAFGECYEQYF.

A few counts support this clonotype. The V gene is TRBV24-1, the J gene TRBJ2-1, with 9 nucleotides matching TRBD2. Trimming removed 6 bases from V and 6 bases from J; junction bases left unmatched: 11. The CDR3 totals 16 residues. Germline V gene sequence: CDR1 KGHDR, CDR2 SFDVKD. CDR3 sequence (DNA): TGTGCCACCAGTTCACAGGTTAGCGGGAGTTTCAATGAGCAGTTCTTC. Protein sequence: CATSSQVSGSFNEQFF.

This clonotype was counted between two and nine times. V usage is TRBV7-2 and J usage is TRBJ2-7; no definite D call. V was trimmed by 1 base and J by 0 bases, leaving 16 bases between them. Germline V gene lookup returns CDR1 SGHTA and CDR2 FQGNSA. The CDR3 has 17 amino acids. The CDR3 DNA sequence: TGTGCCAGCAGCTTAGGGCCCGGCGGACGGCTCTCCTACGAGCAGTACTTC. Protein sequence: CASSLGPGGRLSYEQYF.

This clonotype turned up a few times. The chain uses TRBV29-1 and TRBJ2-1; the D is unclear. CDR3 size: 10 residues. Trimming removed 6 bases from V and 5 bases from J, with 5 bases in between. CDR1 and CDR2 (germline): SQVTM, ANQGSEA. The CDR3 region has the DNA TGCAGCGTGTGGGACAATGAGCAGTTCTTC. It is translated as CSVWDNEQFF.

The CDR3 here is CASSFGGTGDTQYF. The CDR3 coding sequence is TGTGCCAGCAGTTTTGGGGGGACGGGAGATACGCAGTATTTT. This sequence joins TRBV12-3 or TRBV12-4 and TRBJ2-3; a weak D match, TRBD2 (6 bases). This CDR3 is 14 amino acids long. V was clipped by 3 bases and J by 5 bases, with 12 bases between them.

This clonotype occurred once. The chain uses TRBV7-2 and TRBJ2-7; perhaps TRBD2 as D (5 bases). Per the germline V gene, CDR1 is SGHTA and CDR2 is FQGNSA. With 1 base removed from V and 7 bases from J, the gap between germline ends came to 14 bases. There are 14 residues in the CDR3. In DNA form, the CDR3 reads TGTGCCAGCAGCTTAGACTCCTCCGGGGAAGAGCAGTACTTC. Translating gives CASSLDSSGEEQYF.

This clonotype was seen a handful of times. This chain uses TRBV6-1 with TRBJ2-7; tentative D call: TRBD2 (6 bases). This CDR3 has 16 residues. Between the trimmed V and J ends, which lost 0 bases and 2 bases, there was a span of 14 bases. Germline-derived CDR1 and CDR2 are MNHNS and SASEGT. The CDR3, as DNA: TGTGCCAGCAGTGAAGCAACGGAGGACTATACCTACGAGCAGTACTTC. It encodes CASSEATEDYTYEQYF.

This clonotype was seen a handful of times. This chain links TRBV24-1 with TRBJ2-3; 11 bases are a match to TRBD2. The CDR3 is 17 residues long. Germline lookup yields CDR1 KGHDR and CDR2 SFDVKD. The junction had 6 bases not matched to a gene; V was cut back by 3 bases and J by 2 bases. For the CDR3, the DNA is TGTGCCACCAGTGATAGCCGACTAGCGGGATACACAGATACGCAGTATTTT. Its translation is CATSDSRLAGYTDTQYF.

In its sample, this clonotype was seen a few times. This chain links TRBV18 with TRBJ2-7, with TRBD2 as a possible D gene (6 bases). The CDR3 spans 15 residues. Germline CDR1 reads KGHSH; CDR2 reads LQKENI. Trimming pared 3 bases from V and 2 bases from J, leaving 14 bases between. Here the CDR3 reads CASSPGSGGTYEQYF. The DNA for the CDR3 is TGTGCCAGCTCACCCGGGTCAGGCGGGACCTACGAGCAGTACTTC.

This rearrangement joins TRBV6-6 to TRBJ2-7, with D unclear. Per the germline V gene, CDR1 is MNHNY and CDR2 is SVGAGI (reference sequence). The germline V and J ends were trimmed by 2 bases and 1 base, with 12 bases remaining between them. CDR3 size: 15 residues. This CDR3 reads CASSYGGSSSYEQYF. CDR3 coding DNA: TGTGCCAGCAGTTACGGCGGAAGCTCTTCCTACGAGCAGTACTTC.

This clonotype showed up just a few times. The rearrangement joins TRBV5-1 to TRBJ2-5, with 8 bases identical to TRBD2. V shed 4 bases and J 5 bases; nucleotides not matched to a gene: 7. The germline CDR1 and CDR2 sequences are SGHRS and YFSETQ. The CDR3 loop spans 14 amino acids. For the CDR3, the DNA is TGCGCCAGCAGCCCCGGACTAGCCTGGGAGACCCAGTACTTC. It encodes CASSPGLAWETQYF.

Notes on this clonotype: A much bigger clone sits one base away, suggesting this may be a read error. The chain combines TRBV29-1 with TRBJ2-5; D gene unclear. In germline, CDR1 is SQVTM, CDR2 ANQGSEA. The length of the CDR3 is 11 residues. The CDR3 region has the DNA TGCAGCGCTAGGAGTTCGGAGACCCCGTACTTC. It encodes CSARSSETPYF.

The chain has TRBV7-9 and TRBJ1-1; no definite D call. V gave up 1 base and J gave up 1 base, with 10 bases separating them. CDR3 length: 15 amino acids. Germline-derived CDR1 and CDR2 are SEHNR and FQNEAQ (reference sequence). CDR3 sequence reads: CASSLVRPTNTEAFF. The DNA of the CDR3 is TGTGCCAGCAGCTTAGTGAGGCCGACGAACACTGAAGCTTTCTTT.

The rearrangement uses TRBV12-5 and TRBJ2-1; 7 bases line up with TRBD2. There are 13 residues in the CDR3. Per the germline V gene, CDR1 is LGHNT and CDR2 is FRNRAP. J lost 0 bases, V lost 9 bases, and 2 bases had no gene match. This CDR3 is CARGRDSYNEQFF. CDR3 in DNA: TGTGCTAGGGGGAGGGACTCCTACAATGAGCAGTTCTTC.

V gene TRBV21-1 combines with J gene TRBJ2-5; the table's D gene call, TRBD2, was not cross checked with the DNA. TRBV21-1 is listed as a pseudogene. CDR3 length: 16 amino acids. The CDR3 coding sequence is TGTGCCAGCAGCAAGGACTACCGGACTTTCGGTGGGACCCAGTACTTC. This encodes CASSKDYRTFGGTQYF.

This chain connects TRBV9 to TRBJ2-4; D not resolved. Germline CDR1 and CDR2: SGDLS and YYNGEE. This CDR3 comprises 14 residues. V was shortened by 4 bases and J by 10 bases, with 18 bases between the two germline ends. In nucleotides, the CDR3 is TGTGCCAGCAGCAATAACTACCAAAACGGGATTCAGTACTTC. Protein: CASSNNYQNGIQYF.

This clonotype was counted a single time. The V gene is TRBV4-3, the J gene TRBJ2-2; tentative D call: TRBD2 (7 bases). The CDR3 loop spans 16 amino acids. Germline loops: CDR1 LGHNA, CDR2 YSLEER. The ends were cut back, 0 bases at V and 4 bases at J, with 12 bases in the middle. The chain's CDR3 is CASSQEGGAGTGELFF. The DNA of the CDR3 is TGCGCCAGCAGCCAAGAAGGGGGGGCAGGCACCGGGGAGCTGTTTTTT.

This clonotype was seen a few times. The rearrangement links TRBV28 to TRBJ1-2; tentatively, D is TRBD1 (6 bases). CDR3 size: 14 residues. Germline V gives CDR1 MDHEN, CDR2 SYDVKM. The CDR3 is CANRASGTNYGYTF. The CDR3 bases are TGTGCTAACAGGGCGTCAGGCACTAACTATGGCTACACCTTC.

The chain uses TRBV7-9 and TRBJ2-1; 8 bases are a match to TRBD2. Germline lookup yields CDR1 SEHNR and CDR2 FQNEAQ (reference sequence). The CDR3 covers 16 residues. The V and J ends lost 4 bases and 7 bases, in that order; junction bases with no gene match: 12. The CDR3 protein is CASSSSIRLARNEQFF. The CDR3 coding sequence is TGTGCCAGCAGCTCCTCCATCCGACTAGCGCGGAATGAGCAGTTCTTC.

The chain combines TRBV12-3 or TRBV12-4 with TRBJ2-5; the D gene is possibly TRBD2 (5 bases). The CDR3 is 14 amino acids. V lost 1 base and J 5 bases, leaving 11 bases between the germline ends. Written as DNA, the CDR3 is TGTGCCAGCAGTTTAGGTGTCAGGAGGGAGACCCAGTACTTC. Translation: CASSLGVRRETQYF.

V and J are TRBV5-1 and TRBJ2-5; 7 bases line up with TRBD2. Germline V gene data show CDR1 as SGHRS and CDR2 as YFSETQ. The CDR3 is made up of 15 amino acids. Trimming removed 0 bases from V and 5 bases from J; junction bases left unmatched: 7. The CDR3, as DNA: TGCGCCAGCAGCTTGGCGGGGGGTTTCGTTGAGACCCAGTACTTC. It encodes CASSLAGGFVETQYF.

This clonotype has a single count. DNA of the CDR3: TGCAGTGCCAACGCGGGACTAGGGCAGTTCTTC. Its protein is CSANAGLGQFF. The rearrangement links TRBV20-1 to TRBJ2-1; 8 bases are a match to TRBD2. The CDR3 spans 11 residues. CDR1 is DFQATT, CDR2 SNEGSKA, per germline (reference sequence). J was trimmed by 12 bases and V by 6 bases; bases with no gene match: 7.